One TCR beta chain is described in this entry. The antigen remains unidentified. This specimen belongs to a study of shared clonotypes between healthy human individuals. Study summary: Donors consisted of a couple of women and three men between 18 and 49. Study conclusions and caveats: Specimens sampled were limited to blood, with tissue repertoires likely differing. Rarefaction gave evidence that sorted-subset sequencing remained incomplete despite large depth.

Donors comprised only Caucasian adults living in Nashville, Tennessee. Repertoires were generated with immunoSEQ multiplex PCR, while TCRdb's copy carries only in-frame clones and drops some. The profile shows 1.6 million or so clones, 96% of them singletons. The clonotype comes from a man aged 25 to 45 in good health. The specimen sequenced was naive CD4+ T cells sorted from blood. Stated subset: CD45RA+ positively selected.

The CDR3 spells CASYIGTPSYEQYF. CDR3 bases: TGTGCCAGTTACATCGGGACCCCCTCCTACGAGCAGTACTTC. The rearrangement links TRBV6-1 to TRBJ2-7; the D call may be TRBD1 or TRBD2 (5 bases each). Germline loops: CDR1 MNHNS, CDR2 SASEGT. The CDR3 is 14 amino acids. V dropped 9 bases and J dropped 0 bases, with 15 bases sitting between them.